This T cell receptor (beta chain) is drawn from a study of a mutant IDH1 vaccine in newly diagnosed glioma. Across the whole study: In weeks 1, 3, 5, 7, 11, 15, 19 and 23, patients were vaccinated. Beginning 4-6 weeks after radiotherapy alone, or with temozolomide cycles, vaccination took place. Previous care, which was radiotherapy, temozolomide, or both, most often involved both.

On this clone: Its antigen is not known.

The V end lost 1 base, the J end lost 6 bases, and 18 bases lay between the germline ends. The length of the CDR3 is 17 residues. CDR1 and CDR2 (germline): KGHSH, LQKENI. Only in-frame clones appear in the TCRdb table, and some are missing; sequencing was by immunoSEQ multiplex PCR. The sample yields roughly 110,000 clones, roughly nine tenths seen once. The sample's time point: week 11, during vaccination. Each dose delivered 300 ug of mutant IDH1 20-mer peptide subcutaneously with imiquimod. Donor diagnoses consisted of new WHO grade 3 or 4 IDH1-mutant, ATRX-lost astrocytomas. J is TRBJ2-2 and V is TRBV18; tentatively, D is TRBD2 (6 bases). This receptor was obtained from a woman in her forties or fifties with glioma. The sample consisted of PBMCs, taken from a glioma patient whose treatment included an IDH1 peptide vaccine. The CDR3 DNA reads TGTGCCAGCTCACCACGGGGTGTCGGGGGTAATGCCGGGGAGCTGTTTTTT. Amino acid sequence: CASSPRGVGGNAGELFF.